This T cell receptor beta chain was observed in a study of shared clonotypes between healthy human individuals. CDR1 and CDR2 from the germline V gene are LNHDA and SQIVND (reference sequence). CDR3 length equals 18 residues. Trimming removed 4 bases from V and 8 bases from J; junction bases left unmatched: 18. Note on this clone: Its antigen is unknown.

Study-wide results and caveats: Deeper or shallower sequencing was expected to change how clonotypes are shared among donors.

The repertoire was sequenced with immunoSEQ multiplex PCR; TCRdb's copy has only in-frame clones and lacks some. The sample has over a million clones; 95% to 99% are singletons. This sequence originates from a man between 25 and 39 years old in good health. The sample consisted of naive CD4+ T cells sorted from blood. Indicated subset: CD45RA+ positively selected. This chain joins TRBV19 and TRBJ2-1; 9 bases line up with TRBD1. The chain's CDR3 is CASSKDRGNGFHWDEQFF. As DNA, the CDR3 is TGTGCCAGTAGTAAGGACAGGGGAAATGGATTCCACTGGGATGAGCAGTTCTTC.